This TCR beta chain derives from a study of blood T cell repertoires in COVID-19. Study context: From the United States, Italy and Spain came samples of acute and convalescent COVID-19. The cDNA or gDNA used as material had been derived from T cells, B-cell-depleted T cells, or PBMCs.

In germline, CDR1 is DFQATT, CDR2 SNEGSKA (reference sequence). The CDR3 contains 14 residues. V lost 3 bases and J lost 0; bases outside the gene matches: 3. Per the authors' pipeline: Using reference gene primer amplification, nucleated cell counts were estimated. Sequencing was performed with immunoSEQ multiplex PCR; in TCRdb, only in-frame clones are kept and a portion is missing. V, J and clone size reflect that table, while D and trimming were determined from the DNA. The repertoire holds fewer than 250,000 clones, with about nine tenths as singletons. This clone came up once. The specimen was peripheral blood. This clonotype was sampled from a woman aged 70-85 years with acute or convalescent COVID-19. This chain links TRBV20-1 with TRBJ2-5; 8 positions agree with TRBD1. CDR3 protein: CSASTGGYQETQYF. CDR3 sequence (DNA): TGCAGTGCTAGTACAGGGGGGTACCAAGAGACCCAGTACTTC.